One and the same sample provided the 6 T cell receptor beta chains below, sequenced in a study of T cell responses to AZD1222 COVID-19 vaccine (dated by TCRdb to the early 2020s). Sample time point, as interpreted from the label and publication: baseline before first vaccination. The library was made by the immunoSEQ multiplex PCR assay. TCRdb limited this immuneACCESS table to in-frame rearrangements with V and J called. A share of clones is missing; checked studies link under half to unresolved V genes, and the rest is unexplained. The sample has fewer than 110,000 clones on record, 89% of them singletons. The top ten constitute less than 8% of the sample. The sample in question was peripheral blood, obtained on day 0 of AZD1222 vaccination. The receptors come from an adult in good health.

The chain carries TRBV6-1 and TRBJ1-2; D gene uncertain. CDR3 size: 16 residues. The germline V gene has CDR1 MNHNS and CDR2 SASEGT. The ends were cut back, 2 bases at V and 0 bases at J, with 13 bases in the middle. The CDR3 sequence is CASSEMSSIANYGYTF. In nucleotides, the CDR3 is TGTGCCAGCAGTGAAATGTCGTCGATAGCTAACTATGGCTACACCTTC.

V usage is TRBV15 and J usage is TRBJ2-7, with D possibly being TRBD2 (6 bases). The CDR3 is made up of 14 amino acids. Germline V CDR1 and CDR2: LNHNV, YYDKDF (reference sequence). The V and J ends lost 1 base and 3 bases respectively, with 10 bases between them. CDR3 DNA: TGTGCCACCAGCAGAGGCTGGGGGGACTACGAGCAGTACTTC. Its protein product is CATSRGWGDYEQYF.

This rearrangement joins TRBV6-5 to TRBJ1-1; D gene ambiguous. V gave up 5 bases and J gave up 0 bases, with 13 bases separating them. This CDR3 has 15 amino acids. From germline, CDR1 is MNHEY and CDR2 SVGAGI. This CDR3 reads CASSRSVHMNTEAFF. As DNA, the CDR3 is TGTGCCAGCAGTCGTTCCGTGCACATGAACACTGAAGCTTTCTTT.

The genes are TRBV24-1 and TRBJ1-2; tentatively, D is TRBD1 (6 bases). The ends were cut back, 0 bases at V and 2 bases at J, with 6 bases in the middle. CDR1 KGHDR and CDR2 SFDVKD come from the germline V gene. The CDR3 covers 14 residues. CDR3 DNA: TGTGCCACCAGTGATTTGGGACAGAACTATGGCTACACCTTC. Protein product: CATSDLGQNYGYTF.

The chain is built from TRBV27 and TRBJ2-1; D is uncertain. Germline V gene sequence: CDR1 MNHEY, CDR2 SMNVEV (reference sequence). CDR3 size: 15 residues. V lost 6 bases and J 2 bases, leaving 14 bases between the germline ends. The CDR3 DNA reads TGTGCCAGCAGCCGGACGGACCAGCCCTACAATGAGCAGTTCTTC. Translated, it gives CASSRTDQPYNEQFF.

This clone was picked up one time. The V call is TRBV14, the J call TRBJ1-6, with D possibly matching TRBD1 (5 bases). The V and J ends lost 4 bases and 4 bases respectively, with 8 bases between them. The CDR3 is 14 amino acids. Germline-derived CDR1 and CDR2 are SGHDN and FVKESK. CDR3 coding DNA: TGTGCCAGCAGCCTCGGGACTTATAATTCACCCCTCCACTTT. Its protein product is CASSLGTYNSPLHF. The variable domain in full, with the rest retrieved from reference TRBV14 and TRBJ1-6, is EAGVTQFPSHSVIEKGQTVTLRCDPISGHDNLYWYRRVMGKEIKFLLHFVKESKQDESGMPNNRFLAERTGGTYSTLKVQPAELEDSGVYFCASSLGTYNSPLHFGNGTRLTVT.